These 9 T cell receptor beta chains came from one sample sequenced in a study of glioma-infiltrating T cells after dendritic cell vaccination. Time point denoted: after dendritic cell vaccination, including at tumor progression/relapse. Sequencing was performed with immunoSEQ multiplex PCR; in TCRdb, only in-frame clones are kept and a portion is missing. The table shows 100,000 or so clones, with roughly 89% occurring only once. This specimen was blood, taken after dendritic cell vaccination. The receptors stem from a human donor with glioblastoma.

The CDR3 reads CATSRADRAEETQYF. In DNA form, the CDR3 reads TGTGCCACCAGCAGGGCCGACAGAGCCGAAGAGACCCAGTACTTC. The genes are TRBV15 and TRBJ2-5; tentatively, D is TRBD1 (5 bases). CDR1 is LNHNV, CDR2 YYDKDF, per germline (reference sequence). Deletions cut 3 bases from V and 3 bases from J, with 14 bases between. The CDR3 sequence is 15 residues long.

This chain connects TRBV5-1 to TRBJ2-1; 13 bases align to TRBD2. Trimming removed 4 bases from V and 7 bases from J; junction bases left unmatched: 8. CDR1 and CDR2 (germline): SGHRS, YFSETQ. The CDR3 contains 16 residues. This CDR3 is CASSLTSGRARNEQFF. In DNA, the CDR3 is TGCGCCAGCAGCCTCACTAGCGGGAGGGCCAGGAATGAGCAGTTCTTC. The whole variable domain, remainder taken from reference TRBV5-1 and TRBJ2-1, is KAGVTQTPRYLIKTRGQQVTLSCSPISGHRSVSWYQQTPGQGLQFLFEYFSETQRNKGNFPGRFSGRQFSNSRSEMNVSTLELGDSALYLCASSLTSGRARNEQFFGPGTRLTVL.

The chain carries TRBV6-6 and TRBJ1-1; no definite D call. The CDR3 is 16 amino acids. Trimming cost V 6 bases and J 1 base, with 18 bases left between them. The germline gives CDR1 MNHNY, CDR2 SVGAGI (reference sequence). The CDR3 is CASRPAIGEANTEAFF. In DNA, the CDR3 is TGTGCCAGCAGACCCGCTATAGGAGAGGCGAACACTGAAGCTTTCTTT.

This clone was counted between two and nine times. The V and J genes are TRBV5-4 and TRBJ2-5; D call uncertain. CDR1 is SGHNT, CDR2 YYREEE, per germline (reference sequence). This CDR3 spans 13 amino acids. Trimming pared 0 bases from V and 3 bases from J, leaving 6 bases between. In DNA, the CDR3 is TGTGCCAGCAGCTTGGTGGCAGAAGAGACCCAGTACTTC. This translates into CASSLVAEETQYF.

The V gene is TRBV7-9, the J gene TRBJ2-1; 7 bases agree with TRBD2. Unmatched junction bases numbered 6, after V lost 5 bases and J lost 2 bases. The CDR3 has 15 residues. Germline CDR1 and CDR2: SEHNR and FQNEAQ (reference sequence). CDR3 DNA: TGTGCCAGCAGCCCCAGCGGGAAAGCCTACAATGAGCAGTTCTTC. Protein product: CASSPSGKAYNEQFF.

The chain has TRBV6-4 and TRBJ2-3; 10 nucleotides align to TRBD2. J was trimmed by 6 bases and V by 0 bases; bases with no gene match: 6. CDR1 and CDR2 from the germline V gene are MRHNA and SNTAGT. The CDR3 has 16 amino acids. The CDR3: CASSDSPAGGPDTQYF. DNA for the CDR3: TGTGCCAGCAGTGACTCACCAGCGGGGGGGCCTGATACGCAGTATTTT.

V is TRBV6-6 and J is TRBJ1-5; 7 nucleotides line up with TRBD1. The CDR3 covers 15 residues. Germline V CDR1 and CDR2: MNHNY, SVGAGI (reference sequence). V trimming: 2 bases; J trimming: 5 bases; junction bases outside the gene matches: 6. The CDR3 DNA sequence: TGTGCCAGCAGTTACGAGGCAGGGGGGTATCAGCCCCAGCATTTT. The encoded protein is CASSYEAGGYQPQHF.

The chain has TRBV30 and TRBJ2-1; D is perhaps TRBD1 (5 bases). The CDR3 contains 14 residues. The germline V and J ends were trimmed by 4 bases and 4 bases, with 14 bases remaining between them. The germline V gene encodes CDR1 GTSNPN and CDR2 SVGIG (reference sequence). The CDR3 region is CAWIGRDRYNEQFF. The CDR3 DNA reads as TGTGCCTGGATAGGCAGGGATAGGTACAATGAGCAGTTCTTC. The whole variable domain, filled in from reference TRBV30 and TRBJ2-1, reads SQTIHQWPATLVQPVGSPLSLECTVEGTSNPNLYWYRQAAGRGLQLLFYSVGIGQISSEVPQNLSASRPQDRQFILSSKKLLLSDSGFYLCAWIGRDRYNEQFFGPGTRLTVL.

The DNA for the CDR3 is TGTGCCAGCAGCGCTAGACTAGCGGGGACCACAGTGGGCGATGAGCAGTTCTTC. This sequence encodes CASSARLAGTTVGDEQFF. This chain joins TRBV9 and TRBJ2-1; 11 bases match TRBD2. Germline V gives CDR1 SGDLS, CDR2 YYNGEE. V lost 3 bases and J lost 8; bases outside the gene matches: 16. CDR3 length equals 18 residues.